These 26 T cell receptor beta chains originate from one sample sequenced in a study of cytomegalovirus exposure and HLA in healthy donors. Vbeta (60) and Jbeta (13) primers were used in the PCR. Clones were sequenced by immunoSEQ multiplex PCR, and TCRdb holds only the in-frame ones, with some missing. The sample holds under 140,000 clones, approximately 84% seen once. Sequencing was performed on PBMCs. These receptors were obtained from a man aged 40-49 years in good health and CMV-seronegative.

V is TRBV11-2 and J is TRBJ2-2, with 14 bases that match TRBD2. CDR1 and CDR2 (germline): SGHAT, FQNNGV. This CDR3 has 18 amino acids. V lost 5 bases, J lost 4 bases, and 9 bases stayed unmatched. DNA for the CDR3: TGTGCCAGCAGCCCCAGACTAGCGGGGGGGCTGGGCACCGGGGAGCTGTTTTTT. Amino acids: CASSPRLAGGLGTGELFF.

The table lists this clone with a few counts. This chain joins TRBV6-1 and TRBJ2-1, with D possibly being TRBD1 (6 bases). Germline assignment: CDR1 MNHNS and CDR2 SASEGT. The CDR3 is 14 residues long. The germline V and J ends were trimmed by 7 bases and 10 bases, with 20 bases remaining between them. CDR3 region: CASTLSGVLVEQFF. The CDR3 nucleotides read TGTGCCAGCACCCTCTCAGGGGTCTTGGTCGAGCAGTTCTTC.

This clone was detected a few times. The V gene is TRBV5-1, the J gene TRBJ1-4; no clear D gene. CDR1 is SGHRS, CDR2 YFSETQ, per germline. The ends were cut back, 0 bases at V and 0 bases at J, with 6 bases in the middle. The CDR3 contains 15 residues. The CDR3 sequence: CASSLEAPTNEKLFF. The CDR3 bases are TGCGCCAGCAGCTTGGAAGCCCCAACTAATGAAAAACTGTTTTTT.

The CDR3 DNA sequence: TGTGCCAGCAGTGAAGAGCTCAGGGGGCGCTTAGCCCCCTACAATGAGCAGTTCTTC. Protein sequence: CASSEELRGRLAPYNEQFF. The gene calls are TRBV6-1 and TRBJ2-1; 8 nucleotides align to TRBD1. The V segment lost 1 base and the J segment 2 bases; nucleotides outside the gene matches: 13. This CDR3 has 19 amino acids. CDR1 is MNHNS, CDR2 SASEGT, per germline.

Worth noting for this clone: The conserved final phenylalanine or tryptophan is absent from the CDR3, which likely points to a read error. The chain uses TRBV18 and TRBJ1-2, with TRBD1 matching 7 bases. The J segment lost 7 bases and the V segment lost 2 bases, leaving 7 bases of the junction unmatched. Germline values: CDR1 KGHSH, CDR2 LQKENI. This CDR3 spans 14 amino acids. CDR3 sequence (DNA): TGTGCCAGCTCACCAGGAGGGGGCGAGGGTGGCTACACCCTC. Protein sequence: CASSPGGGEGGYTL.

V usage is TRBV4-3 and J usage is TRBJ1-2; 10 nucleotides line up with TRBD1. Germline-derived CDR1 and CDR2 are LGHNA and YSLEER. CDR3 length equals 13 residues. The ends lost 3 bases at V and 13 bases at J; junction bases unmatched: 8. The CDR3 reads CASSHLTGGVPTF. The CDR3 nucleotides are TGCGCCAGCAGCCATCTGACAGGGGGCGTACCCACCTTC.

The rearrangement joins TRBV7-6 to TRBJ1-1; TRBD1 is a possible D gene (5 bases). Trimming left V 1 base short and J 6 bases short, with 12 bases between. Germline CDR1 and CDR2: SGHVS and FNYEAQ. There are 14 residues in the CDR3. CDR3 DNA sequence: TGTGCCAGCAGCTTAGGTAGGGGTCTCGCTGAAGCTTTCTTT. Translation gives CASSLGRGLAEAFF.

The chain recombines TRBV5-8 with TRBJ2-6; D possibly corresponds to TRBD1 (5 bases). V dropped 4 bases and J dropped 2 bases, with 16 bases sitting between them. CDR1 is SGHTS and CDR2 is YDEGEE in the germline V gene. The CDR3 totals 17 residues. The CDR3 DNA sequence: TGTGCCAGCAGCCGTCTAACAGGATTCGCTGGGGCCAACGTCCTGACTTTC. Its translation: CASSRLTGFAGANVLTF.

Only one count was recorded for this clone. The V and J genes are TRBV29-1 and TRBJ2-1; 9 nucleotides agree with TRBD2. There are 14 residues in the CDR3. J gave up 5 bases and V 3 bases, and 5 bases lay outside the gene matches. CDR1 is SQVTM and CDR2 is ANQGSEA in the germline V gene. The CDR3 bases are TGCAGCGTTGATCCAGCGGGGGGTCACAATGAGCAGTTCTTC. Protein product: CSVDPAGGHNEQFF.

V is TRBV29-1 and J is TRBJ2-4; TRBD1 is a possible D gene (6 bases). The V gene lost 4 bases and the J gene lost 5 bases, with 15 bases spanning the gap. CDR3 size: 14 residues. Per germline, CDR1 SQVTM and CDR2 ANQGSEA. Here the CDR3 DNA reads TGCAGCGTTGTGCGGGCAGGGGAACAAAACATTCAGTACTTC. It is translated as CSVVRAGEQNIQYF.

This clone showed up just a few times. The V call is TRBV7-9, the J call TRBJ2-3, with unresolved D. This CDR3 region has 10 residues. The V and J ends lost 7 bases and 6 bases respectively, with 5 bases between them. CDR1 is SEHNR and CDR2 is FQNEAQ in the germline V gene (reference sequence). The CDR3 nucleotides are TGTGCCAGCACGAGGGATACGCAGTATTTT. Amino acid sequence: CASTRDTQYF.

The rearrangement joins TRBV4-1 to TRBJ1-6; D might be TRBD1 (5 bases). Trimming took off 1 base at V and 10 bases at J, with 14 bases between the two ends. The CDR3 has 15 residues. CDR1 is MGHRA, CDR2 YSYEKL, per germline. The CDR3: CASSQARGGGSPLHF. The DNA of the CDR3 is TGCGCCAGCAGCCAAGCCCGGGGGGGAGGGTCACCCCTCCACTTT.

The CDR3 loop is CASSSGQAYSYEQYF. CDR3 nucleotides: TGTGCCAGCAGTTCTGGACAGGCTTACTCCTACGAGCAGTACTTC. The chain employs TRBV6-1 and TRBJ2-7, with 7 bases fitting TRBD1. V lost 5 bases to trimming and J lost 0 bases; unmatched junction nucleotides: 7. The CDR3 length is 15 residues. The V gene's germline CDR1 is MNHNS and CDR2 SASEGT.

J is TRBJ2-6 and V is TRBV28; possibly TRBD2 for D (6 bases). The V end lost 11 bases, the J end lost 2 bases, and 19 bases lay between the germline ends. CDR3 length: 16 residues. Germline V CDR1 and CDR2: MDHEN, SYDVKM. In DNA, the CDR3 is TGTGCCTCCGGAGGGCTGGGGGTAACTGGGGCCAACGTCCTGACTTTC. Protein product: CASGGLGVTGANVLTF.

This chain links TRBV19 with TRBJ1-1; D is unresolved. The CDR3 has 13 residues. V gave up 5 bases and J gave up 0 bases, with 7 bases separating them. Germline lookup yields CDR1 LNHDA and CDR2 SQIVND (reference sequence). As DNA, the CDR3 is TGTGCCAGTAGTCGCCCTATGAACACTGAAGCTTTCTTT. Amino acids: CASSRPMNTEAFF.

The chain couples TRBV6-5 to TRBJ2-5; the D gene is possibly TRBD1 (6 bases). Germline V gene data show CDR1 as MNHEY and CDR2 as SVGAGI. This CDR3 region has 15 residues. The ends were cut back, 0 bases at V and 0 bases at J, with 8 bases in the middle. The CDR3 bases are TGTGCCAGCAGTTACTCAGGGACATACCAAGAGACCCAGTACTTC. Its protein is CASSYSGTYQETQYF.

The chain uses TRBV29-1 and TRBJ2-7, with D maybe TRBD1 (7 bases). Trimming shortened V by 5 bases and J by 2 bases, and 13 bases separated the two germline ends. From germline, CDR1 is SQVTM and CDR2 ANQGSEA. CDR3 length: 13 amino acids. CDR3 nucleotide sequence: TGCAGCGTTCAGGGGGGAGAGGCCTACGAGCAGTACTTC. Protein: CSVQGGEAYEQYF.

The rearrangement links TRBV6-6 to TRBJ2-7; the D gene is possibly TRBD1 (6 bases). Germline V CDR1 and CDR2: MNHNY, SVGAGI (reference sequence). Trimming left V 5 bases short and J 0 bases short, with 14 bases between. This CDR3 is 15 amino acids long. This chain's CDR3 is CASSTDSRFSYEQYF. The DNA for the CDR3 is TGTGCCAGCAGTACGGACAGCCGCTTCTCCTACGAGCAGTACTTC.

This chain uses TRBV4-1 with TRBJ2-1; 7 positions agree with TRBD1. The V gene end was trimmed by 4 bases and the J gene end by 5 bases; junction bases not matched to a gene: 5. The CDR3 is made up of 14 amino acids. Germline values: CDR1 MGHRA, CDR2 YSYEKL. The CDR3 sequence: CASSLQGRDNEQFF. CDR3 nucleotides: TGCGCCAGCAGCCTACAGGGGAGAGACAATGAGCAGTTCTTC.

The V gene is TRBV6-1, the J gene TRBJ2-7; TRBD2 matches 11 bases. The ends lost 4 bases at V and 2 bases at J; junction bases unmatched: 1. This CDR3 is 14 amino acids long. In germline, CDR1 is MNHNS, CDR2 SASEGT. DNA for the CDR3: TGTGCCAGCAGTGCACTAGCGGGAGCCTACGAGCAGTACTTC. Amino acids: CASSALAGAYEQYF.

V is TRBV5-3 and J is TRBJ1-2; 7 positions agree with TRBD1. TRBV5-3 is an ORF; its function is uncertain. The V and J ends lost 5 bases and 3 bases, in that order; junction bases with no gene match: 7. The CDR3 consists of 14 residues. The CDR3 bases are TGTGCCAGAAGTTCGGACAGGTCGGACTATGGCTACACCTTC. Translating gives CARSSDRSDYGYTF.

This clone was recorded once. CDR3 bases: TGTGCCACCTCCGACAGGGGGGGCTACACCTTC. Translated: CATSDRGGYTF. The chain recombines TRBV9 with TRBJ1-2; 9 bases align to TRBD1. The CDR3 loop spans 11 amino acids. V was pared by 9 bases and J by 8 bases, with 5 bases of the junction left unmatched. Germline V CDR1 and CDR2: SGDLS, YYNGEE.

The CDR3 DNA sequence: TGTGCCAGCAGCCAAACAGGGGGCGGAACTAATGAAAAACTGTTTTTT. Its translation is CASSQTGGGTNEKLFF. The rearrangement uses TRBV14 and TRBJ1-4; 9 bases line up with TRBD1. This CDR3 region has 16 residues. Germline trimming cut 2 bases from V and 1 base from J; bases unmatched to any gene: 2. Germline V gene sequence: CDR1 SGHDN, CDR2 FVKESK.

V and J are TRBV5-6 and TRBJ1-1; 8 bases are a match to TRBD1. J lost 1 base, V lost 4 bases, and 3 bases had no gene match. The CDR3 contains 14 residues. From germline, CDR1 is SGHDT and CDR2 YYEEEE. The CDR3 nucleotides are TGTGCCAGCAGCCCCGGACAGGGGAACACTGAAGCTTTCTTT. This codes for CASSPGQGNTEAFF.

The CDR3 DNA reads TGTGCCGGAAGTGCGGGGCCCAATGAGCAGTTCTTC. Translation: CAGSAGPNEQFF. J is TRBJ2-1 and V is TRBV7-9; D is possibly TRBD2 (6 bases). The germline V and J ends were trimmed by 11 bases and 6 bases, with 14 bases remaining between them. CDR1 is SEHNR and CDR2 is FQNEAQ in the germline V gene (reference sequence). This CDR3 has 12 residues.

This sequence joins TRBV9 and TRBJ2-5, with 7 bases fitting TRBD2. Trimming at V came to 4 bases and at J to 5 bases, leaving 11 bases not matched to a gene. This CDR3 has 15 residues. Looked up from germline, CDR1 is SGDLS and CDR2 is YYNGEE. The CDR3 coding sequence is TGTGCCAGCAGCACGGGGGGAACTAGCGCTGAGACCCAGTACTTC. Its translation is CASSTGGTSAETQYF.